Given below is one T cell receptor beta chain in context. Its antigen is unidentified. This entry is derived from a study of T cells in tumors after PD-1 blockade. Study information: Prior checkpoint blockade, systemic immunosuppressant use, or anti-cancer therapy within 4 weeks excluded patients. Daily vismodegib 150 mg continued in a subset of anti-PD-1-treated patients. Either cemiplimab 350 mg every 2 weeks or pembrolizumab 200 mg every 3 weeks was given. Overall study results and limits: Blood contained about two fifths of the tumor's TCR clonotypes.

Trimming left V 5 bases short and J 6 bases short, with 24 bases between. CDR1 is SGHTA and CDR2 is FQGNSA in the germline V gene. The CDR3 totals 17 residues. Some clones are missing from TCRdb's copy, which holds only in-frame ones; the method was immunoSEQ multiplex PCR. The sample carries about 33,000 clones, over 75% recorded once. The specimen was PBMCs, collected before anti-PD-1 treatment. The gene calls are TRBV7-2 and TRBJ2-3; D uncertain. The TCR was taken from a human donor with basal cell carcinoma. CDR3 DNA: TGTGCCAGCAGCCGTACAGTCGCCATTTCACTGGGCGATACGCAGTATTTT. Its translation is CASSRTVAISLGDTQYF.